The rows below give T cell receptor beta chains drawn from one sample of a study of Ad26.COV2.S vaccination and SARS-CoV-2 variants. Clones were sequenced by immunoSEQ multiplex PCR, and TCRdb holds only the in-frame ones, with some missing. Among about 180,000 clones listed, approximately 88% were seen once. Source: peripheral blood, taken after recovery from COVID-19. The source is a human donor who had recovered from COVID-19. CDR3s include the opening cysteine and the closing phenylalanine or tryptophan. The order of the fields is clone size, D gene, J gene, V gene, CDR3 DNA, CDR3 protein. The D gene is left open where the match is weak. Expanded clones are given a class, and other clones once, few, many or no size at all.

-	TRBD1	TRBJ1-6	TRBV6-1	TGTGCCAGCAGTGAATTCTCTGGACAGGGGAATTCACCCCTCCACTTT	CASSEFSGQGNSPLHF
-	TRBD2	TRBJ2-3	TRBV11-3	TGTGCCAGCAGCTTGGCGGGGGGGCTTGATACGCAGTATTTT	CASSLAGGLDTQYF
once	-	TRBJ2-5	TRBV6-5	TGTGCCAGCAGTTCCGGACAGACGGTACAAGAGACCCAGTACTTC	CASSSGQTVQETQYF
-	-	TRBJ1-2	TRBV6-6	TGTGCCAGCAGATCGAACTATGGCTACACCTTC	CASRSNYGYTF
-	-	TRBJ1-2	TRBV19	TGTGCCAGTAGTATAGAGGGAACAGGGATCAACTATGGCTACACCTTC	CASSIEGTGINYGYTF
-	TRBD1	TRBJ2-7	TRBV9	TGTGCCAGCAGCCCATCGGACAGGCTCTACGAGCAGTACTTC	CASSPSDRLYEQYF
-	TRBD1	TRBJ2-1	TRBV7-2	TGTGCCAGCACCCCCGGGACAGCCGGGTACAATGAGCAGTTCTTC	CASTPGTAGYNEQFF
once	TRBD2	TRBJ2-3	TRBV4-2	TGTGCCAGCAGCCAAGATCTGAGGCGGGAGTGGATGGATACGCAGTATTTT	CASSQDLRREWMDTQYF
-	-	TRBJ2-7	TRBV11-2	TGTGCCAGCAGCTCTCACAGGGCGGAGGACGAGCAGTACTTC	CASSSHRAEDEQYF
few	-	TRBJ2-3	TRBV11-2	TGTGCCAGCAGCTTAACCCGTTTGGCGGATACGCAGTATTTT	CASSLTRLADTQYF
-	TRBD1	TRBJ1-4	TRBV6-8	TGTGCCAGCAGTCTAAACTTCAGGGGGCAGAGTGAAAAACTGTTTTTT	CASSLNFRGQSEKLFF
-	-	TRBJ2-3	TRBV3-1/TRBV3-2	TGTGCCAGCAGCCAGGGGGCGGGGGCCCCCACAGATACGCAGTATTTT	CASSQGAGAPTDTQYF
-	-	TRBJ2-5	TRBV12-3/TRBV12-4	TGTGCCAGCAGTTTGAAAGGGGGGACCCAGTACTTC	CASSLKGGTQYF
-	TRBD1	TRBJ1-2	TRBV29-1	TGCAGCGTTGCGTACAGGGGAGTGTCTTCAGGCTACACCTTC	CSVAYRGVSSGYTF
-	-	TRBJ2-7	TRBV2	TGTGCCAGCCAGAGCCTAGCCTACGAGCAGTACTTC	CASQSLAYEQYF
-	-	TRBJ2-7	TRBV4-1	TGCGCCAGCAGCCAAGGGAAGGGGGCCTACGAGCAGTACTTC	CASSQGKGAYEQYF
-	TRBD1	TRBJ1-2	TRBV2	TGTGCCAGCACCCGGGACAGGGGAAGCTATGGCTACACCTTC	CASTRDRGSYGYTF
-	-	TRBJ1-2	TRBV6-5	TGTGCCAGCAGTTACGACAGTAAAAACTATGGCTACACCTTC	CASSYDSKNYGYTF
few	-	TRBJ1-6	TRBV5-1	TGCGCCAGCAAGAGAGGCGAGGATTCACCCCTCCACTTT	CASKRGEDSPLHF
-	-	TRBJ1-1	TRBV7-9	TGTGCCAGCCTATGGGAAGGTGAAGCTTTCTTT	CASLWEGEAFF
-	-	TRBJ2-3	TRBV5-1	TGCGCCAGCACCCCCGGAGGGGGGGGAAGAAGCACAGATACGCAGTATTTT	CASTPGGGGRSTDTQYF
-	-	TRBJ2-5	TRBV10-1	TGCGCCAGCAGTGAGCGAGGGAGGGAGACCCAGTACTTC	CASSERGRETQYF
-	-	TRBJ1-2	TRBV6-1	TGTGCCAGCAGTGAATTTAGGACTCTGATCTATGGCTACACCTTC	CASSEFRTLIYGYTF
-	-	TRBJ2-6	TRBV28	TGTGCCAGCAGTTTTTACAGGCTAAGATCTGGGGCCAACGTCCTGACTTTC	CASSFYRLRSGANVLTF
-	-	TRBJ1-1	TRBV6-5	TGTGCCAGCAGTCCTAAGGTGGTCATGAACACTGAAGCTTTCTTT	CASSPKVVMNTEAFF
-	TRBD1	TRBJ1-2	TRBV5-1	TGCGCCAGCAGCTTGGCAGGAGGGGGCGCTAGGTATGGCTACACCTTC	CASSLAGGGARYGYTF
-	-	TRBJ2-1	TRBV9	TGTGCCAGCAGCATAAACAGAGAACGGGTCACTGTGGGGGAGCAGTTCTTC	CASSINRERVTVGEQFF
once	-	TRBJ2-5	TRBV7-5	TGTGCCAGAAGCTCTTCAGGGGGATGGGAGACCCAGTACTTC	CARSSSGGWETQYF
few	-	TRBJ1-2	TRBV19	TGTGCCAGTAGCATAGGGGGGGCCGGCGGCTACACCTTC	CASSIGGAGGYTF
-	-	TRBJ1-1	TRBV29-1	TGCAGCGTCGAAACCGGGACGGCCTTTGAAGCTTTCTTT	CSVETGTAFEAFF
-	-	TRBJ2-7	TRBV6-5	TGTGCCAGCAGTTACTCGTTCCAGACCGGCTCCTACGAGCAGTACTTC	CASSYSFQTGSYEQYF
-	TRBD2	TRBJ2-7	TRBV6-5	TGTGCCAGCCGATCCCTAGCGGGGGGAGCCTACGAGCAGTACTTC	CASRSLAGGAYEQYF
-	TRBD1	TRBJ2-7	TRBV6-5	TGTGCCAGCAGTTTCTACAGGGGCAGTTCTTACGAGCAGTACTTC	CASSFYRGSSYEQYF
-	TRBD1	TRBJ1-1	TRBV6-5	TGTGCCAGCAGTAACTCAGGGGGGGTCACTGAAGCTTTCTTT	CASSNSGGVTEAFF
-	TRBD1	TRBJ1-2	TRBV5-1	TGCGCCAGCAGCGCCCAGGGGGCGGATGGCTACACCTTC	CASSAQGADGYTF
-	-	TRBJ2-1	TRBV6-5	TGTGCCAGCAGTTACAGGGGGGCGGGCTCCTACAATGAGCAGTTCTTC	CASSYRGAGSYNEQFF
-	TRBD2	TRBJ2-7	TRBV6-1	TGTGCCAGCAGTGATGGACTAGCGGCCCTTCGGGCCTACGAGCAGTACTTC	CASSDGLAALRAYEQYF
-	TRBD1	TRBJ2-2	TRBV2	TGTGCCAGCAGTAAGGGGGACAGGAACACCGGGGAGCTGTTTTTT	CASSKGDRNTGELFF
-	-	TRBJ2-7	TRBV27	TGTGCCAGCAGAACCCTCCCAGGGGGGTCCTACGAGCAGTACTTC	CASRTLPGGSYEQYF